This is a list of T cell receptor beta chains from one sample in a study of graft-versus-host responses after intestinal transplantation. Their specific antigens are unknown. The data were produced by immunoSEQ multiplex PCR, yet TCRdb's version contains in-frame clones alone and is incomplete. Of about 130,000 clones listed, roughly nine tenths are singletons. This specimen was unstimulated CD4+ T cells sorted from spleen or lymph node cells, taken before intestinal transplant. The receptors originated from a human donor who received an intestinal transplant. The CDR3 runs from the conserved cysteine through the conserved F or W. Fields, in order: clone size, V gene, D gene, J gene, CDR3 protein, CDR3 DNA. The D gene is left open where the match is weak. Size is omitted from some rows. Given values are once, few, many or a class for expanded clones.

clone size: -
V gene: TRBV7-9
D gene: -
J gene: TRBJ1-3
CDR3 protein: CASRGQNSGNTIYF
CDR3 DNA: TGTGCCTCCCGGGGGCAGAACTCTGGAAACACCATATATTTT

clone size: -
V gene: TRBV30
D gene: -
J gene: TRBJ1-4
CDR3 protein: CAWSVRVGANEKLFF
CDR3 DNA: TGTGCCTGGAGTGTACGTGTGGGTGCTAATGAAAAACTGTTTTTT

clone size: -
V gene: TRBV5-1
D gene: TRBD1
J gene: TRBJ1-6
CDR3 protein: CASSSDPGQLESPLHF
CDR3 DNA: TGCGCCAGCAGCAGCGATCCGGGACAGTTGGAGTCACCCCTCCACTTT

clone size: -
V gene: TRBV5-1
D gene: -
J gene: TRBJ1-1
CDR3 protein: CASSFDPGNKAFF
CDR3 DNA: TGCGCCAGCAGCTTTGACCCGGGAAATAAAGCTTTCTTT

clone size: -
V gene: TRBV9
D gene: TRBD1
J gene: TRBJ2-1
CDR3 protein: CASSPRRADRQEQFF
CDR3 DNA: TGTGCCAGCAGCCCACGTCGCGCGGACAGGCAGGAGCAGTTCTTC

clone size: -
V gene: TRBV18
D gene: TRBD1
J gene: TRBJ1-4
CDR3 protein: CASSAGTATNEKLFF
CDR3 DNA: TGTGCCAGCTCGGCCGGGACAGCAACTAATGAAAAACTGTTTTTT

clone size: -
V gene: TRBV6-1
D gene: TRBD1
J gene: TRBJ2-7
CDR3 protein: CASSERGPRYEQYF
CDR3 DNA: TGTGCCAGCAGTGAAAGGGGGCCTCGCTACGAGCAGTACTTC

clone size: -
V gene: TRBV18
D gene: TRBD2
J gene: TRBJ2-3
CDR3 protein: CASSPLTSGGADTQYF
CDR3 DNA: TGTGCCAGCTCTCCCCTGACTAGCGGGGGAGCCGATACGCAGTATTTT

clone size: -
V gene: TRBV5-6
D gene: -
J gene: TRBJ2-2
CDR3 protein: CASSPPQGAGELFF
CDR3 DNA: TGTGCCAGCAGTCCCCCACAGGGTGCCGGGGAGCTGTTTTTT

clone size: -
V gene: TRBV7-8
D gene: TRBD1
J gene: TRBJ2-3
CDR3 protein: CASSLGGTGGTQYF
CDR3 DNA: TGTGCCAGCAGCTTAGGAGGGACAGGGGGTACGCAGTATTTT

clone size: -
V gene: TRBV6-5
D gene: -
J gene: TRBJ2-7
CDR3 protein: CASSQTRNWEQYF
CDR3 DNA: TGTGCCAGCAGCCAGACCAGGAATTGGGAGCAGTACTTC

clone size: -
V gene: TRBV6-5
D gene: TRBD1
J gene: TRBJ2-4
CDR3 protein: CASRGDRGSNIQYF
CDR3 DNA: TGTGCCAGCAGGGGGGACAGGGGATCCAACATTCAGTACTTC

clone size: -
V gene: TRBV5-1
D gene: TRBD1
J gene: TRBJ2-5
CDR3 protein: CASSGTGWWLETQYF
CDR3 DNA: TGCGCCAGCAGCGGGACAGGGTGGTGGTTAGAGACCCAGTACTTC

clone size: -
V gene: TRBV10-2
D gene: -
J gene: TRBJ2-1
CDR3 protein: CASRGLGEQFF
CDR3 DNA: TGCGCCAGCAGGGGCCTCGGGGAGCAGTTCTTC

clone size: -
V gene: TRBV5-1
D gene: -
J gene: TRBJ1-5
CDR3 protein: CASSFQLGKQPQHF
CDR3 DNA: TGCGCCAGCAGCTTCCAGTTGGGCAAACAGCCCCAGCATTTT

clone size: -
V gene: TRBV11-2
D gene: -
J gene: TRBJ1-2
CDR3 protein: CASSTRGGAGNGYTF
CDR3 DNA: TGTGCCAGCAGCACCCGAGGGGGTGCAGGGAATGGCTACACCTTC

clone size: -
V gene: TRBV4-2
D gene: -
J gene: TRBJ2-4
CDR3 protein: CASSQDTKGAKNIQYF
CDR3 DNA: TGTGCCAGCAGCCAAGACACGAAGGGGGCCAAAAACATTCAGTACTTC

clone size: -
V gene: TRBV11-3
D gene: -
J gene: TRBJ2-1
CDR3 protein: CASSLDTGTYNEQFF
CDR3 DNA: TGTGCCAGCAGCTTAGACACCGGGACCTACAATGAGCAGTTCTTC

clone size: -
V gene: TRBV5-4
D gene: TRBD2
J gene: TRBJ2-1
CDR3 protein: CASSGGGRLSYNEQFF
CDR3 DNA: TGTGCCAGCAGCGGGGGGGGACGGTTGTCCTACAATGAGCAGTTCTTC

clone size: -
V gene: TRBV15
D gene: -
J gene: TRBJ1-2
CDR3 protein: CATSRDNYGYTF
CDR3 DNA: TGTGCCACCAGCAGGGACAACTATGGCTACACCTTC

clone size: -
V gene: TRBV6-5
D gene: -
J gene: TRBJ2-1
CDR3 protein: CASSYLGGDEQFF
CDR3 DNA: TGTGCCAGCAGTTACTTAGGGGGAGATGAGCAGTTCTTC

clone size: -
V gene: TRBV7-9
D gene: -
J gene: TRBJ1-2
CDR3 protein: CASSSPGRAGYTF
CDR3 DNA: TGTGCCAGCAGCTCGCCTGGCAGGGCTGGCTACACCTTC

clone size: -
V gene: TRBV9
D gene: -
J gene: TRBJ2-7
CDR3 protein: CASSSRSYEQYF
CDR3 DNA: TGTGCCAGCAGCTCCCGCTCCTACGAGCAGTACTTC

clone size: -
V gene: TRBV10-1
D gene: TRBD2
J gene: TRBJ2-3
CDR3 protein: CASSSGDGDTQYF
CDR3 DNA: TGCGCCAGCAGTAGCGGGGACGGAGATACGCAGTATTTT

clone size: once
V gene: TRBV11-2
D gene: -
J gene: TRBJ1-3
CDR3 protein: CASSLIGGPSSGNTIYF
CDR3 DNA: TGTGCCAGCAGCCTGATTGGGGGCCCCAGCTCTGGAAACACCATATATTTT

clone size: -
V gene: TRBV7-3
D gene: TRBD2
J gene: TRBJ2-5
CDR3 protein: CASSFGLEGETQYF
CDR3 DNA: TGTGCCAGCAGCTTCGGACTAGAAGGAGAGACCCAGTACTTC

clone size: -
V gene: TRBV21-1
D gene: -
J gene: TRBJ1-6
CDR3 protein: CASSKGGRGKQVSNSPLHF
CDR3 DNA: TGTGCCAGCAGCAAAGGGGGCAGGGGAAAACAAGTCTCGAATTCACCCCTCCACTTT

clone size: -
V gene: TRBV7-8
D gene: -
J gene: TRBJ2-1
CDR3 protein: CASSPGGQGEQFF
CDR3 DNA: TGTGCCAGCAGCCCGGGGGGCCAAGGTGAGCAGTTCTTC

clone size: -
V gene: TRBV5-1
D gene: -
J gene: TRBJ1-4
CDR3 protein: CASSSAGGDNEKLFF
CDR3 DNA: TGCGCCAGCAGCTCTGCAGGAGGTGATAATGAAAAACTGTTTTTT

clone size: -
V gene: TRBV5-1
D gene: -
J gene: TRBJ2-3
CDR3 protein: CASSLITDTQYF
CDR3 DNA: TGCGCCAGCAGCTTGATTACAGATACGCAGTATTTT

clone size: -
V gene: TRBV2
D gene: TRBD1
J gene: TRBJ1-1
CDR3 protein: CASSDDRGGNTEAFF
CDR3 DNA: TGTGCCAGCAGTGATGACAGGGGCGGGAACACTGAAGCTTTCTTT

clone size: -
V gene: TRBV13
D gene: -
J gene: TRBJ2-3
CDR3 protein: CASSLAGLTDTQYF
CDR3 DNA: TGTGCCAGCAGCTTAGCGGGGTTGACAGATACGCAGTATTTT

clone size: -
V gene: TRBV12-5
D gene: -
J gene: TRBJ2-2
CDR3 protein: CASGLWLVGELFF
CDR3 DNA: TGTGCTAGTGGTTTGTGGCTCGTCGGGGAGCTGTTTTTT

clone size: -
V gene: TRBV6-1
D gene: -
J gene: TRBJ1-3
CDR3 protein: CASRQGAGNTIYF
CDR3 DNA: TGTGCCAGCAGACAGGGTGCGGGAAACACCATATATTTT

clone size: -
V gene: TRBV6-5
D gene: -
J gene: TRBJ1-6
CDR3 protein: CASREGMENSPLHF
CDR3 DNA: TGTGCCAGCAGAGAGGGTATGGAGAATTCACCCCTCCACTTT

clone size: -
V gene: TRBV9
D gene: TRBD1
J gene: TRBJ1-1
CDR3 protein: CASSVAGTGGTEAFF
CDR3 DNA: TGTGCCAGCAGCGTCGCCGGGACAGGGGGTACTGAAGCTTTCTTT

clone size: -
V gene: TRBV7-9
D gene: -
J gene: TRBJ2-7
CDR3 protein: CASSLGAGKIDEQYF
CDR3 DNA: TGTGCCAGCAGCTTAGGTGCAGGGAAAATCGACGAGCAGTACTTC

clone size: -
V gene: TRBV5-8
D gene: TRBD1
J gene: TRBJ1-5
CDR3 protein: CASSRGDRGSSQPQHF
CDR3 DNA: TGTGCCAGCAGCAGGGGGGACAGGGGGTCCAGTCAGCCCCAGCATTTT

clone size: -
V gene: TRBV5-1
D gene: -
J gene: TRBJ2-3
CDR3 protein: CASAPRAGGEADTQYF
CDR3 DNA: TGCGCCAGCGCCCCCAGGGCGGGCGGGGAGGCAGATACGCAGTATTTT

clone size: -
V gene: TRBV7-9
D gene: -
J gene: TRBJ2-2
CDR3 protein: CASSPQGPGELFF
CDR3 DNA: TGTGCCAGCAGCCCCCAGGGCCCCGGGGAGCTGTTTTTT

clone size: -
V gene: TRBV29-1
D gene: -
J gene: TRBJ2-7
CDR3 protein: CSVGPARAYEQYF
CDR3 DNA: TGCAGCGTTGGCCCCGCCAGGGCCTACGAGCAGTACTTC

clone size: -
V gene: TRBV30
D gene: -
J gene: TRBJ1-1
CDR3 protein: CAWSVQNEAFF
CDR3 DNA: TGTGCCTGGAGTGTCCAAAATGAAGCTTTCTTT

clone size: -
V gene: TRBV6-1
D gene: -
J gene: TRBJ1-2
CDR3 protein: CASSEFTDSNYGYTF
CDR3 DNA: TGTGCCAGCAGTGAATTCACAGACTCCAACTATGGCTACACCTTC